This is a list of T cell receptor beta chains from one sample in a study of T-cell reconstitution after alpha-beta-depleted transplantation in children. TCRdb re-called the PCR reads through MiXCR, storing one row per CDR3 protein. The sample lists more than 450,000 distinct CDR3 sequences; about 18% were seen once. The source material was PBMCs from the stem cell graft donor, sampled from the stem cell graft. These receptors all come from a human donor who donated a stem cell graft to a child with acute lymphoblastic leukemia. The CDR3 runs from the conserved cysteine through the conserved F or W. Each record gives: D gene, V gene, CDR3 protein. The D gene is left open where the match is weak.

-	TRBV7-3	CASSPGGPQETQYF
TRBD2	TRBV29-1	CSVPRGVSAQYF
-	TRBV4-2	CASSQELRLGQPQHF
TRBD1	TRBV4-1	CASRTNTGVTEAFF
TRBD2	TRBV7-8	CASSLITGTSGSNEQFF
-	TRBV7-9	CASSLALSSGNTQYF
-	TRBV20-1	CSAQAVRIHNLNNEQFF
TRBD2	TRBV27	CASSLSLEGLAGMITGELFF
-	TRBV5-1	CASSLAFRGLSNEQFF
TRBD1	TRBV29-1	CSVSYRDRGYEQYF
-	TRBV7-9	CASTLRGTTGNTIYF
-	TRBV12-3/TRBV12-4	CASSLTEGSNEKLFF
-	TRBV5-5	CASSSLGSRDEQYF
-	TRBV7-9	CASSLAVGSSNEQFF
-	TRBV4-1	CASADIGRVDGAFF
-	TRBV6-1	CASSRGDSHTDTQYF
-	TRBV5-1	CASSSGRALEQYF
-	TRBV12-3/TRBV12-4	CASSPGAPNTEAFF
-	TRBV7-3	CASSLLGGAEETQYF
TRBD1	TRBV4-1	CASSQTGMRETQYF
-	TRBV11-1	CASSLCGTEKYSNQPQHF
TRBD2	TRBV3-1	CASRTSVKETQYF
TRBD1	TRBV29-1	CSVDSGTGYYEQYF
-	TRBV7-7	CASSLGHYTGELFF
-	TRBV15	CATSRVPSYNQPQHF
TRBD1	TRBV5-1	CASSLGPTGGYNEQFF
TRBD1	TRBV27	CASSLSGTGGSPLHF
-	TRBV4-2	CASSPVPAGGGRTGELFF
-	TRBV9	CASSVVPPHYEQYF
-	TRBV12-3/TRBV12-4	CATSFPPEVQQYF
-	TRBV3-1	CASSKEGFLDWLNYGYTF
-	TRBV7-2	CASSSRLQGSYGYTF
TRBD2	TRBV20-1	CCASSRRTSGYYEQYF
TRBD2	TRBV10-2	CASRTKREGHTGELFF
TRBD1	TRBV4-1	CASSQGTGVQPQHF
TRBD1	TRBV12-3/TRBV12-4	CASSYGTGYQPQHF
TRBD2	TRBV25-1	CASSELVAGERSNEQFF
TRBD2	TRBV5-1	CASSLRVGLAGADTQYF